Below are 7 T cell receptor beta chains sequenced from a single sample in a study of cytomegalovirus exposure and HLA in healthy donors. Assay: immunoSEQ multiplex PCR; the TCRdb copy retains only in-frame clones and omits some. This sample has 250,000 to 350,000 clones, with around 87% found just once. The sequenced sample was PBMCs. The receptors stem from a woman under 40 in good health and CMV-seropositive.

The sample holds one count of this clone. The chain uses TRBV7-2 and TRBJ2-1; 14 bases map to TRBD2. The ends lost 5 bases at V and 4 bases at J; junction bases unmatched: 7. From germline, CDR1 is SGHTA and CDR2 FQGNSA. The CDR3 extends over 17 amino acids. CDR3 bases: TGTGCCAGCAGCGGGACTAGCGGGGGCCGCTGGTACAATGAGCAGTTCTTC. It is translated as CASSGTSGGRWYNEQFF. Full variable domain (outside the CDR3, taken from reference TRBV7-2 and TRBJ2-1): GAGVSQSPSNKVTEKGKDVELRCDPISGHTALYWYRQSLGQGLEFLIYFQGNSAPDKSGLPSDRFSAERTGGSVSTLTIQRTQQEDSAVYLCASSGTSGGRWYNEQFFGPGTRLTVL.

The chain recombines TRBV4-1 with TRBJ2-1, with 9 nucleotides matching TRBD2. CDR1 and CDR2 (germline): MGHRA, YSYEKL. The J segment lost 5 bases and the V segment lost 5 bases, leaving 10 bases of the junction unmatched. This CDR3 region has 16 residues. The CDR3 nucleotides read TGCGCCAGCAGCAGCCATCGCGGGGGGGCCGACAATGAGCAGTTCTTC. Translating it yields CASSSHRGGADNEQFF.

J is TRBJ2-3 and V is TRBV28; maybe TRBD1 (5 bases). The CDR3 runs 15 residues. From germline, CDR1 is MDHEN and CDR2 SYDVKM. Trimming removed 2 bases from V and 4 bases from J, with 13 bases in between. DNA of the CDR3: TGTGCCAGCAGTTTAACAGGAGTTGGGGCAGATACGCAGTATTTT. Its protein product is CASSLTGVGADTQYF.

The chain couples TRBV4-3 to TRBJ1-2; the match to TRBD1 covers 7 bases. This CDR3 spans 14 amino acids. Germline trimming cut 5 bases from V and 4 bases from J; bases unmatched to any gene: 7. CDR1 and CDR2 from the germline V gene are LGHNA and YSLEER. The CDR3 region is CASSDSDRAYGYTF. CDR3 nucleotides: TGCGCCAGCAGCGATTCTGACAGGGCCTATGGCTACACCTTC.

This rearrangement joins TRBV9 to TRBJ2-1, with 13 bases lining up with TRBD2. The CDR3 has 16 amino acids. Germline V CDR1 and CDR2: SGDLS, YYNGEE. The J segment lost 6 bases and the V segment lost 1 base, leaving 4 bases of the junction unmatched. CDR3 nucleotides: TGTGCCAGCAGCGTATTAGGGACTAGCGGGGTCAATGAGCAGTTCTTC. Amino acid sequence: CASSVLGTSGVNEQFF.

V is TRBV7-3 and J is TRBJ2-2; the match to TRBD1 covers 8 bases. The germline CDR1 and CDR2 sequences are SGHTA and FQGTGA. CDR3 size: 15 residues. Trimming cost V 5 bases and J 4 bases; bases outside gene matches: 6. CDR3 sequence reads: CASSPGTGSTGELFF. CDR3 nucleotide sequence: TGTGCCAGCAGCCCCGGGACAGGCTCCACCGGGGAGCTGTTTTTT. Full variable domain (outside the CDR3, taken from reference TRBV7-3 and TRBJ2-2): GAGVSQTPSNKVTEKGKYVELRCDPISGHTALYWYRQSLGQGPEFLIYFQGTGAADDSGLPNDRFFAVRPEGSVSTLKIQRTERGDSAVYLCASSPGTGSTGELFFGEGSRLTVL.

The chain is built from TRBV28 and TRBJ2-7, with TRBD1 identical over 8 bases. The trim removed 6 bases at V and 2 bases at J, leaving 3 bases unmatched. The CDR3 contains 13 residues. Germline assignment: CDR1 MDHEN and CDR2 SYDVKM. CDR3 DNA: TGTGCCAGCAGACAGGGGGGACCCTACGAGCAGTACTTC. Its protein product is CASRQGGPYEQYF.